One sample yielded the 13 T cell receptor beta chains listed below, sequenced in a study of T cell responses to AZD1222 COVID-19 vaccine. Method: immunoSEQ multiplex PCR; TCRdb's copy keeps in-frame clones and lacks some. The profile shows roughly 120,000 clones, 86% of them singletons. The source was peripheral blood, collected 28 days after the second AZD1222 dose. These receptors all stem from an adult who received the AZD1222 COVID-19 vaccine.

The chain links TRBV5-1 to TRBJ2-7, with 12 positions matching TRBD2. This CDR3 is built from 16 residues. Germline assignment: CDR1 SGHRS and CDR2 YFSETQ. V was pared by 0 bases and J by 4 bases, with 5 bases of the junction left unmatched. The CDR3 protein is CASSLGTSGRLYEQYF. CDR3 coding DNA: TGCGCCAGCAGCTTGGGTACTAGCGGGAGGTTGTACGAGCAGTACTTC.

The chain couples TRBV4-1 to TRBJ2-3; D uncertain. The CDR3 is 12 amino acids. Trimming took 3 bases from V and 6 from J, leaving 7 bases between them. Germline CDR1 and CDR2: MGHRA and YSYEKL. The CDR3 DNA follows: TGCGCCAGCAGCCAGGTTTTGGATACGCAGTATTTT. Amino acid sequence: CASSQVLDTQYF.

V is TRBV24-1 and J is TRBJ1-3, with D uncertain. The CDR3 contains 15 residues. CDR1 is KGHDR and CDR2 is SFDVKD in the germline V gene. The germline V and J ends were trimmed by 2 bases and 2 bases, with 9 bases remaining between them. In nucleotides, the CDR3 is TGTGCCACCAGTGATTCAACACGGACTGGAAACACCATATATTTT. It specifies CATSDSTRTGNTIYF.

The chain employs TRBV9 and TRBJ2-7; D uncertain. Germline loops: CDR1 SGDLS, CDR2 YYNGEE. V lost 3 bases and J 3 bases, leaving 10 bases between the germline ends. The CDR3 spans 13 residues. The CDR3 sequence is CASSGDLDYEQYF. The CDR3 coding sequence is TGTGCCAGCAGCGGCGATCTAGACTACGAGCAGTACTTC.

This clone occurred once. The V call is TRBV18, the J call TRBJ1-3; D is unresolved. The CDR3 sequence is 15 residues long. The germline V gene encodes CDR1 KGHSH and CDR2 LQKENI. V was cut by 1 base and J by 0 bases, with 7 bases left in between. CDR3 sequence (DNA): TGTGCCAGCTCACCACAGGAAAACTCTGGAAACACCATATATTTT. It codes for CASSPQENSGNTIYF.

This clone was detected many times. The CDR3, as DNA: TGTGCCAGCAGTGAGGGGACAGGGGGCAACACCGGGGAGCTGTTTTTT. Translating gives CASSEGTGGNTGELFF. The chain recombines TRBV6-4 with TRBJ2-2, with 12 bases fitting TRBD1. J was trimmed by 2 bases and V by 3 bases; bases with no gene match: 1. The germline V gene has CDR1 MRHNA and CDR2 SNTAGT. The CDR3 covers 16 residues.

Worth noting for this clone: This CDR3 is also generated by other DNA sequences in the sample. DNA for the CDR3: TGTGCCAGCAGCGCGCTCACAGGGGATACTGAAGCTTTCTTT. This gives the protein CASSALTGDTEAFF. The chain is built from TRBV9 and TRBJ1-1, with 7 bases identical to TRBD1. Germline CDR1 is SGDLS and CDR2 is YYNGEE. This CDR3 contains 14 residues. The V and J ends lost 3 bases and 5 bases, in that order; junction bases with no gene match: 7.

The J gene is TRBJ1-1, the V gene TRBV7-8, with TRBD1 matching 7 bases. CDR3 size: 14 residues. V gave up 1 base and J gave up 2 bases; unmatched junction bases: 1. Looked up from germline, CDR1 is SGHVS and CDR2 is FQNEAQ. The CDR3 is CASSLDRGNTEAFF. CDR3 DNA sequence: TGTGCCAGCAGCTTAGACAGGGGTAACACTGAAGCTTTCTTT.

The chain uses TRBV19 and TRBJ1-6; D remains ambiguous. Trimming cost V 3 bases and J 8 bases, with 11 bases left between them. The CDR3 is 14 amino acids. The germline V gene encodes CDR1 LNHDA and CDR2 SQIVND (reference sequence). The CDR3 region is CASSIGWKDSPLHF. The CDR3 nucleotides read TGTGCCAGTAGTATCGGTTGGAAGGATTCACCCCTCCACTTT. The full variable domain, with the rest looked up from reference TRBV19 and TRBJ1-6, is DGGITQSPKYLFRKEGQNVTLSCEQNLNHDAMYWYRQDPGQGLRLIYYSQIVNDFQKGDIAEGYSVSREKKESFPLTVTSAQKNPTAFYLCASSIGWKDSPLHFGNGTRLTVT.

J is TRBJ1-2 and V is TRBV6-5; weak D call: TRBD1 (6 bases). Between the trimmed V and J ends, which lost 4 bases and 5 bases, there was a span of 14 bases. Germline CDR1 is MNHEY and CDR2 is SVGAGI. The CDR3 loop spans 14 amino acids. The CDR3 here is CASSSFSQGYGYTF. CDR3 sequence (DNA): TGTGCCAGCAGTTCGTTTTCTCAGGGGTATGGCTACACCTTC.

V usage is TRBV19 and J usage is TRBJ2-7, with D possibly being TRBD2 (5 bases). V was shortened by 6 bases and J by 6 bases, with 15 bases between the two germline ends. Germline-derived CDR1 and CDR2 are LNHDA and SQIVND (reference sequence). The CDR3 runs 13 residues. In DNA, the CDR3 is TGTGCCAGTAGGTCCAGATCCGGAGGCGAGCAGTACTTC. Protein sequence: CASRSRSGGEQYF.

The V and J genes are TRBV6-6 and TRBJ2-3; D gene unclear. Germline lookup yields CDR1 MNHNY and CDR2 SVGAGI (reference sequence). The CDR3 is 13 amino acids. Deletions cut 0 bases from V and 4 bases from J, with 5 bases between. The CDR3 is CASSYSVADTQYF. DNA for the CDR3: TGTGCCAGCAGTTACTCGGTCGCAGATACGCAGTATTTT.

The rearrangement uses TRBV5-7 and TRBJ2-3; TRBD2 matches at 10 bases. TRBV5-7 is labeled an ORF, and its function is uncertain. J was trimmed by 2 bases and V by 1 base; bases with no gene match: 4. The CDR3 has 16 amino acids. This CDR3 reads CASSLYLAGDTDTQYF. DNA of the CDR3: TGTGCCAGCAGCTTGTACCTAGCGGGAGACACAGATACGCAGTATTTT.